This T cell receptor beta chain was observed in a study of T-cell memory formation after mild COVID-19. Study at large: Across donors, TCR clusters were largely donor specific.

Study outcomes and limitations: Second-wave clones peaking on day 37 lacked confirmed SARS-CoV-2 specificity. Pre-infection memory harbored some responding clones, suggesting cross-reactive memory joined. Clones that contracted from day 15 to 85 had balanced CD4/CD8; later expanders were CD4+ biased.

Per germline, CDR1 LNHNV and CDR2 YYDKDF (reference sequence). The CDR3 is 15 amino acids. Unmatched junction bases numbered 5, after V lost 3 bases and J lost 1 base. TCRdb itself ran the 5' RACE reads through MiXCR, one entry per CDR3 protein. The sample records about 58,000 distinct CDR3 sequences, around a quarter being singletons. A single count supports this clonotype. The antigen is not known. Material for sequencing was PBMCs or a T cell subset sorted from them (not recorded which). The TCR sequence derives from a man between 18 and 35 years old who had mild COVID-19 (a few samples of this study predate the infection). Cell type and time point are not known. This sequence joins TRBV15 and TRBJ2-5; 7 positions match TRBD2. CDR3 region: CATSSYSGGQETQYF. CDR3 nucleotide sequence: TGTGCCACCAGCAGCTACTCGGGGGGCCAAGAGACCCAGTACTTC.